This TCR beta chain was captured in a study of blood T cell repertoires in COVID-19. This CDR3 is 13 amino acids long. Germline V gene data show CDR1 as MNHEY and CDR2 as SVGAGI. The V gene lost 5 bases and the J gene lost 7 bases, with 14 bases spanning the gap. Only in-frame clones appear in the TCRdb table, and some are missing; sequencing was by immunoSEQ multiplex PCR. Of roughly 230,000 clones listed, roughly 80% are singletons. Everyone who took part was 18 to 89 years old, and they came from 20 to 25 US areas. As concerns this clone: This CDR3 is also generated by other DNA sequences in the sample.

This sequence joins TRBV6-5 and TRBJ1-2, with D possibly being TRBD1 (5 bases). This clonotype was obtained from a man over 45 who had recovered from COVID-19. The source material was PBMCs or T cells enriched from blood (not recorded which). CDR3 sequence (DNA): TGTGCCAGCAGTCCCCGTCAGGGCGGTGGCTACACCTTC. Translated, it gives CASSPRQGGGYTF.